These 18 T cell receptor beta chains were all obtained from the same sample, sequenced in a study of T cells in narcolepsy. Libraries were prepared by immunoSEQ multiplex PCR; TCRdb keeps only in-frame clonotypes and omits some of them. The sample has about 30,000 clones, over 80% seen once. Input material: CD45RA- memory CD4+ T cells from PBMCs. The receptors derive from a human donor with narcolepsy.

J is TRBJ2-3 and V is TRBV2; D is possibly TRBD1 or TRBD2 (5 bases each). This CDR3 is 16 amino acids long. The germline V and J ends were trimmed by 2 bases and 5 bases, with 17 bases remaining between them. Germline CDR1 is SNHLY and CDR2 is FYNNEI. CDR3 protein: CASSELVGPRGDTQYF. In DNA form, the CDR3 reads TGTGCCAGCAGTGAACTTGTGGGACCCCGGGGAGATACGCAGTATTTT.

The CDR3 DNA reads as TGTGCCAGCAGCTTCACAGGGGCCACTGAAGCTTTCTTT. Its translation: CASSFTGATEAFF. This chain links TRBV5-4 with TRBJ1-1; 7 nucleotides agree with TRBD1. CDR3 length: 13 amino acids. Germline CDR1 reads SGHNT; CDR2 reads YYREEE (reference sequence). V shed 2 bases, J shed 4 bases, and the junction held 2 bases outside the gene matches.

The gene calls are TRBV12-5 and TRBJ2-3, with 8 bases matching TRBD2. The CDR3 loop spans 15 amino acids. Germline V gene sequence: CDR1 LGHNT, CDR2 FRNRAP. V shed 6 bases and J 2 bases; nucleotides not matched to a gene: 7. For the CDR3, the DNA is TGTGCTAGTGGGAAAGCGGGGGCCTCCACAGATACGCAGTATTTT. It is translated as CASGKAGASTDTQYF.

The CDR3 is CASRKDRSAYNEQFF. The CDR3 DNA follows: TGTGCCAGCAGGAAAGACAGATCTGCCTACAATGAGCAGTTCTTC. This chain connects TRBV2 to TRBJ2-1, with D possibly being TRBD1 (5 bases). Germline V gene data show CDR1 as SNHLY and CDR2 as FYNNEI. The CDR3 length is 15 residues. Trimming shortened V by 6 bases and J by 2 bases, and 14 bases separated the two germline ends. Full variable domain (remainder filled in from reference TRBV2 and TRBJ2-1): EPEVTQTPSHQVTQMGQEVILRCVPISNHLYFYWYRQILGQKVEFLVSFYNNEISEKSEIFDDQFSVERPDGSNFTLKIRSTKLEDSAMYFCASRKDRSAYNEQFFGPGTRLTVL.

This sequence joins TRBV11-2 and TRBJ2-3; D is possibly TRBD2 (7 bases). The CDR3 has 16 residues. The V gene's germline CDR1 is SGHAT and CDR2 FQNNGV. Trimming cost V 3 bases and J 1 base, with 14 bases left between them. CDR3 protein: CASSLGGARGTDTQYF. Written as DNA, the CDR3 is TGTGCCAGCAGCTTGGGGGGGGCACGGGGCACAGATACGCAGTATTTT.

V gene TRBV7-2 combines with J gene TRBJ2-7, with TRBD2 matching over 7 bases. The CDR3 consists of 13 residues. Germline trimming cut 7 bases from V and 2 bases from J; bases unmatched to any gene: 5. The germline gives CDR1 SGHTA, CDR2 FQGNSA. The CDR3 nucleotides read TGTGCCAGCACTTTGGGGGGGACCTACGAGCAGTACTTC. This sequence encodes CASTLGGTYEQYF.

In this sample, this clone turned up a few times. J is TRBJ1-2 and V is TRBV29-1; D is perhaps TRBD1 (5 bases). Germline V lookup: CDR1 SQVTM, CDR2 ANQGSEA. Deletions cut 6 bases from V and 3 bases from J, with 20 bases between. CDR3 size: 15 residues. The CDR3 sequence is CSVRGRGDRDYGYTF. The DNA of the CDR3 is TGCAGCGTACGGGGGAGGGGAGACCGAGACTATGGCTACACCTTC.

J is TRBJ2-7 and V is TRBV10-3; a weak D match, TRBD2 (6 bases). The CDR3 loop spans 15 amino acids. V lost 4 bases and J lost 3, with 16 bases in between. In germline, CDR1 is ENHRY, CDR2 SYGVKD. In DNA form, the CDR3 reads TGTGCCATCAGTGCGGCGGGGCGGACGAACTACGAGCAGTACTTC. Protein: CAISAAGRTNYEQYF.

The chain carries TRBV2 and TRBJ1-2; 7 nucleotides match TRBD1. This CDR3 spans 14 amino acids. The trim removed 1 base at V and 4 bases at J, leaving 3 bases unmatched. Germline CDR1 is SNHLY and CDR2 is FYNNEI. CDR3 sequence (DNA): TGTGCCAGCAGTGAAGAGGGGGCACGCTATGGCTACACCTTC. It encodes CASSEEGARYGYTF.

This clone occurred once. The V gene is TRBV9, the J gene TRBJ1-5; the D gene is possibly TRBD1 (5 bases). With 4 bases removed from V and 5 bases from J, the gap between germline ends came to 13 bases. From germline, CDR1 is SGDLS and CDR2 YYNGEE. This CDR3 comprises 14 residues. The CDR3 is CASSKGVMDQPQHF. The CDR3 bases are TGTGCCAGCAGCAAAGGGGTAATGGATCAGCCCCAGCATTTT.

The chain links TRBV11-3 to TRBJ2-3; 12 nucleotides align to TRBD2. Germline lookup yields CDR1 SGHNT and CDR2 YENEEA. J was trimmed by 7 bases and V by 1 base; bases with no gene match: 9. The CDR3 is 17 residues long. The CDR3, as DNA: TGTGCCAGCAGCTTAGTCGCTAGCGGGGGGGCCGAAAATACGCAGTATTTT. It encodes CASSLVASGGAENTQYF.

The chain carries TRBV6-5 and TRBJ2-3, with D possibly matching TRBD2 (5 bases). V dropped 2 bases and J dropped 8 bases, with 20 bases sitting between them. Germline V CDR1 and CDR2: MNHEY, SVGAGI. This CDR3 has 16 amino acids. CDR3 in amino acids: CASSYTGFRTMGTQYF. As DNA, the CDR3 is TGTGCCAGCAGTTACACGGGATTCCGGACGATGGGTACGCAGTATTTT.

The count of this clone is one. CDR3 region: CASSYLTGYGNTIYF. The CDR3 region has the DNA TGTGCCAGCAGTTATCTTACCGGTTATGGAAACACCATATATTTT. The rearrangement joins TRBV6-6 to TRBJ1-3; D is unresolved. Trimming took off 3 bases at V and 3 bases at J, with 12 bases between the two ends. There are 15 residues in the CDR3. From germline, CDR1 is MNHNY and CDR2 SVGAGI (reference sequence).

CDR3 nucleotides: TGTGCCAGCAGCTCGGGACAGGGGGCTGAGCAGTACTTC. This codes for CASSSGQGAEQYF. The V gene is TRBV7-2, the J gene TRBJ2-7; 12 bases match TRBD1. Losses at the gene ends were 4 bases for V and 7 bases for J; bases not matched to a gene: 2. The germline V gene encodes CDR1 SGHTA and CDR2 FQGNSA. This CDR3 is 13 amino acids long.

The chain has TRBV7-9 and TRBJ2-2; D not resolved. Trimming stripped 1 base from V and 6 bases from J, with 6 bases between. CDR1 is SEHNR and CDR2 is FQNEAQ in the germline V gene (reference sequence). The CDR3 is made up of 13 amino acids. The CDR3, as DNA: TGTGCCAGCAGCTTAGTGTTCCCCGGGGAGCTGTTTTTT. Its protein is CASSLVFPGELFF.

The chain links TRBV7-8 to TRBJ1-5; D is uncertain. V dropped 4 bases and J dropped 0 bases, with 10 bases sitting between them. This CDR3 has 15 amino acids. CDR1 is SGHVS and CDR2 is FQNEAQ in the germline V gene. CDR3 nucleotides: TGTGCCAGCAGCTCGGACGGGATTAGCAATCAGCCCCAGCATTTT. It specifies CASSSDGISNQPQHF.

The chain is built from TRBV6-4 and TRBJ2-6; 8 bases are a match to TRBD1. This CDR3 has 17 amino acids. Trimming took 6 bases from V and 0 from J; bases not matched to a gene: 7. Germline values: CDR1 MRHNA, CDR2 SNTAGT. The CDR3 loop reads CASRRTGIGSGANVLTF. The CDR3 DNA sequence: TGTGCCAGCAGAAGGACAGGGATCGGCTCTGGGGCCAACGTCCTGACTTTC.

V is TRBV5-6 and J is TRBJ1-1; no definite D call. Germline CDR1 reads SGHDT; CDR2 reads YYEEEE. This CDR3 has 11 amino acids. V lost 6 bases to trimming and J lost 6 bases, with 9 bases between them. The CDR3 region has the DNA TGTGCCAGCATGCGTTTAGCTGAAGCTTTCTTT. This sequence encodes CASMRLAEAFF.